This is a list of T cell receptor beta chains from one sample in a study of shared clonotypes between healthy human individuals. This table comes from immunoSEQ multiplex PCR, and its TCRdb copy is limited to in-frame clones, with some not included. The data show about 320,000 clones, around 86% seen once. Sequences were obtained from memory CD8+ T cells sorted from blood. All receptors derive from a man aged 18-30 years in good health. CDR3s include the opening cysteine and the closing phenylalanine or tryptophan. For some rows the clone size is stated as once, few or many, or as a class when expanded; others skip it.

cdr3_aa clone_size v_call
CAISESGTAGEDSPLHF NA TRBV10-3
CASSERGVWEPQHF NA TRBV10-1
CASSQDVAGNEQFF NA TRBV4-2
CASSEARGQYYSPLHF NA TRBV2
CASSYSNFNYGYTF NA TRBV6-5
CASSPGTSDETQYF NA TRBV9
CASSVHLGLGVGNQPQHF NA TRBV9
CASSRQGGQPQHF NA TRBV6-5
CASSPRGRETQYF NA TRBV5-1
CASSLVGGDNEQFF NA TRBV7-9
CASRPTGANYGYTF few TRBV27
CASSPWREGSYEQYF NA TRBV5-6
CASSLYGSYEQYF NA TRBV28
CSVGTGNSYEQYF NA TRBV29-1
CASSLTGYEQYF NA TRBV5-1
CASSGTGGSYEQYF NA TRBV6-1
CASSSRDRDRDSDTQYF NA TRBV5-4
CASSLIGYRNQEQYF NA TRBV11-2
CASSPQNLREAGANVLTF NA TRBV18
CASSSRPTGELFF NA TRBV5-6
CASSTPGQGLDEQFF NA TRBV28
CASSGTGDTYEQYF NA TRBV28